What follows is one TCR beta chain and its context. This record belongs to a study of blood T cell repertoires in COVID-19. Study-level background: Spain, Italy and the United States supplied samples that represented acute and convalescent COVID-19. In each case, the material was cDNA or gDNA derived from T cells, B-cell-depleted T cells, or PBMCs.

The CDR3 totals 15 residues. Looked up from germline, CDR1 is SGHNT and CDR2 is YYREEE (reference sequence). Trimming shortened V by 0 bases and J by 2 bases, and 11 bases separated the two germline ends. Original data processing: It was from reference gene primer amplification that nucleated cell counts were estimated. Method: immunoSEQ multiplex PCR; TCRdb's copy keeps in-frame clones and lacks some. That table supplies the V and J calls and clone size; D and trimming were determined from the DNA. The sample shows tens of thousands of clones, around four fifths of them seen only once. The chain uses TRBV5-4 and TRBJ1-1; no reliable D call. Sequences were obtained from peripheral blood. The sequence came from a middle-aged man with acute or convalescent COVID-19. This CDR3 reads CASSLVGESNTEAFF. Written as DNA, the CDR3 is TGTGCCAGCAGCTTGGTCGGGGAGAGTAACACTGAAGCTTTCTTT. The entire variable domain, with the rest obtained from reference TRBV5-4 and TRBJ1-1, is as follows: ETGVTQSPTHLIKTRGQQVTLRCSSQSGHNTVSWYQQALGQGPQFIFQYYREEENGRGNFPPRFSGLQFPNYSSELNVNALELDDSALYLCASSLVGESNTEAFFGQGTRLTVV.